This is a list of T cell receptor beta chains from one sample in a study of sequential checkpoint blockade in melanoma. The method was immunoSEQ multiplex PCR; TCRdb's version includes in-frame clones alone and lacks a portion of them. The data show 20,000 to 25,000 clones, around 25% seen once. The sample consisted of tumor tissue (inferred from file names), taken from a patient given nivolumab and ipilimumab in sequence. The receptors were gathered from a human donor with melanoma. Both conserved end residues are part of each CDR3. A D gene is named only where the DNA matches it firmly. Part of the rows lack a size; the others show once, few, many or a class for expanded clones.

j_call d_call clone_size v_call cdr3_aa cdr3_nt
TRBJ2-3 TRBD2 many TRBV11-3 CASSPPSGGVYTQYF TGTGCCAGCAGCCCCCCTAGCGGGGGGGTGTATACGCAGTATTTT
TRBJ2-1 TRBD2 NA TRBV19 CASRKAGEGQNEQFF TGTGCCAGTAGGAAAGCGGGAGAAGGACAAAATGAGCAGTTCTTC
TRBJ2-5 TRBD2 NA TRBV19 CASSIWTSGQETQYF TGTGCCAGTAGTATATGGACTAGCGGCCAAGAGACCCAGTACTTC
TRBJ2-1 NA few TRBV28 CASSRDDYEQFF TGTGCCAGCAGTCGGGACGACTATGAGCAGTTCTTC
TRBJ2-1 NA NA TRBV29-1 CSVEGVYNEQFF TGCAGCGTTGAGGGGGTTTACAATGAGCAGTTCTTC
TRBJ1-2 TRBD1 few TRBV6-8 CASSTGDGYGYTF TGTGCCAGCAGTACAGGGGACGGCTATGGCTACACCTTC
TRBJ2-3 NA NA TRBV14 CASSQEGEGWNTQYF TGTGCCAGCAGCCAAGAGGGAGAGGGATGGAATACGCAGTATTTT
TRBJ1-2 NA NA TRBV30 CAWSVQNGPTYGYTF TGTGCCTGGAGTGTACAGAACGGGCCCACGTATGGCTACACCTTC
TRBJ2-2 TRBD2 NA TRBV5-1 CASSSSGRGTGELFF TGCGCCAGCAGCTCTAGCGGGAGAGGCACCGGGGAGCTGTTTTTT
TRBJ2-7 NA NA TRBV28 CASSSGGSNSYEQYF TGTGCCAGCAGTTCCGGGGGTTCAAACTCCTACGAGCAGTACTTC